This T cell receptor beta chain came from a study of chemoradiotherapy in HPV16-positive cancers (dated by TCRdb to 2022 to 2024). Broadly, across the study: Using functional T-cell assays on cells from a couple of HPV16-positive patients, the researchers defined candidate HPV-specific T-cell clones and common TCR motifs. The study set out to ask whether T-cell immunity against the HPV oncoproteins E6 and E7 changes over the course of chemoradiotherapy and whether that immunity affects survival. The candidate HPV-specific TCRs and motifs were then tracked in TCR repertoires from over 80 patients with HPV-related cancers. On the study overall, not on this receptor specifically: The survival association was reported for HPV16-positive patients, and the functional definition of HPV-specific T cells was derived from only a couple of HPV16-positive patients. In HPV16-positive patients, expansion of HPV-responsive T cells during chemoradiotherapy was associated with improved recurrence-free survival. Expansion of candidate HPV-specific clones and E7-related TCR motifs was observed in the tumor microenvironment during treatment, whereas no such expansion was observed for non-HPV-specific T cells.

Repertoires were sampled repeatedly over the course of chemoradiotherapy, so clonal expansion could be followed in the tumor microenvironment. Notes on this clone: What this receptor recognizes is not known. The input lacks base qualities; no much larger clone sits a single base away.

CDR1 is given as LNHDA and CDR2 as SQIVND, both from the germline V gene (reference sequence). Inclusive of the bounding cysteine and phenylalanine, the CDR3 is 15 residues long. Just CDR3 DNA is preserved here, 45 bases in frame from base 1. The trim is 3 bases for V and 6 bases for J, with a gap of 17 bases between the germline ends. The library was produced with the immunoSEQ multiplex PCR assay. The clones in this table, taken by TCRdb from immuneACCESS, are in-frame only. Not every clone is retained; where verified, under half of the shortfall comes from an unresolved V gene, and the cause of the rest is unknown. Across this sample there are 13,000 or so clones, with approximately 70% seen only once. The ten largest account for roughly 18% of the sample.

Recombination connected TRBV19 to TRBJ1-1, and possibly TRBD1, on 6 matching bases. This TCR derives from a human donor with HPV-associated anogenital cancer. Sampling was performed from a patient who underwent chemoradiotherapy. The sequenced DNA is TGTGCCAGTAGTATGTCGGGGGGCGCATTATCTGAAGCTTTCTTT. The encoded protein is CASSMSGGALSEAFF. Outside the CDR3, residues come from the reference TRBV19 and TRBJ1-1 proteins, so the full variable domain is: DGGITQSPKYLFRKEGQNVTLSCEQNLNHDAMYWYRQDPGQGLRLIYYSQIVNDFQKGDIAEGYSVSREKKESFPLTVTSAQKNPTAFYLCASSMSGGALSEAFFGQGTRLTVV.